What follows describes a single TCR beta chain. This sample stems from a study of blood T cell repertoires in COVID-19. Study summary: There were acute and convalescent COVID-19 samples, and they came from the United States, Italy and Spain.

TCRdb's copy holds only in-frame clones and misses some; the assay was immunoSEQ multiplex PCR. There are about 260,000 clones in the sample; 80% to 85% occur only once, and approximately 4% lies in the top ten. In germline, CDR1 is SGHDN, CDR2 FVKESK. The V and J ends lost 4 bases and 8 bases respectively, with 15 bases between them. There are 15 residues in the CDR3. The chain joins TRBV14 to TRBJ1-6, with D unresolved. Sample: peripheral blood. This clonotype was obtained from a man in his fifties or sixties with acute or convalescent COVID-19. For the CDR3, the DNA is TGTGCCAGCAGCCCTCGGGAATTTTTAGATTCACCCCTCCACTTT. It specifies CASSPREFLDSPLHF.